The 20 T cell receptor beta chains listed next were all sequenced from one sample in a study of cytomegalovirus exposure and HLA in healthy donors. The PCR contained 60 Vbeta and 13 Jbeta primers. Sequencing used immunoSEQ multiplex PCR; TCRdb keeps in-frame clones, though not all of them. In the table there are 150,000 to 200,000 clones, 70% to 90% of which are singletons. Material: PBMCs. Source of these receptors: a woman in her late teens or twenties in good health and CMV-seronegative.

The chain combines TRBV6-1 with TRBJ2-7, with TRBD1 matching over 7 bases. V shed 8 bases and J 0 bases; nucleotides not matched to a gene: 7. The CDR3 contains 14 residues. CDR1 and CDR2 from the germline V gene are MNHNS and SASEGT. The DNA of the CDR3 is TGTGCCAGCTTTTATAGGGACAGCTCCTACGAGCAGTACTTC. Protein sequence: CASFYRDSSYEQYF.

The chain is built from TRBV4-3 and TRBJ1-3; 8 nucleotides agree with TRBD1. Losses at the gene ends were 4 bases for V and 4 bases for J; bases not matched to a gene: 6. The CDR3 contains 15 residues. Germline CDR1 reads LGHNA; CDR2 reads YSLEER. The CDR3 sequence is CASSPQGAGGNTIYF. As DNA, the CDR3 is TGCGCCAGCAGCCCGCAGGGGGCTGGGGGAAACACCATATATTTT.

The genes are TRBV5-1 and TRBJ2-1; D unresolved. The CDR3 is 14 residues long. Trimming pared 2 bases from V and 7 bases from J, leaving 13 bases between. From germline, CDR1 is SGHRS and CDR2 YFSETQ. DNA of the CDR3: TGCGCCAGCAGCTTAACGAACTATCAAAATGAGCAGTTCTTC. Protein: CASSLTNYQNEQFF.

This clone was counted only a few times. The CDR3 sequence: CASQFGYTF. As DNA, the CDR3 is TGCGCCAGTCAGTTCGGCTACACCTTC. This rearrangement joins TRBV10-1 to TRBJ1-2; D gene uncertain. Germline lookup yields CDR1 WNHNN and CDR2 SYGVQD (reference sequence). The V and J ends lost 9 bases and 8 bases respectively, with 7 bases between them. The CDR3 extends over 9 amino acids.

Comment on this clone: One junction end does not reproduce the germline sequence, and a read error may be involved. The rearrangement links TRBV11-2 to TRBJ1-1; D is uncertain. Germline lookup yields CDR1 SGHAT and CDR2 FQNNGV. The CDR3 sequence is 15 residues long. The DNA for the CDR3 is TGTGCCAGCAGCCTAGAGGCGGGAACGGACACTGAAGCTTTCTTT. This sequence encodes CASSLEAGTDTEAFF. Complete variable domain (other parts from reference TRBV11-2 and TRBJ1-1): EAGVAQSPRYKIIEKRQSVAFWCNPISGHATLYWYQQILGQGPKLLIQFQNNGVVDDSQLPKDRFSAERLKGVDSTLKIQPAKLEDSAVYLCASSLEAGTDTEAFFGQGTRLTVV.

The chain links TRBV5-1 to TRBJ2-3; 16 bases agree with TRBD2. V gave up 4 bases and J gave up 2 bases; unmatched junction bases: 13. The germline V gene encodes CDR1 SGHRS and CDR2 YFSETQ. The CDR3 is 20 residues long. In DNA form, the CDR3 reads TGCGCCAGCAGCAAACCGGGACTAGCGGGGGGGCAAAGCAACACAGATACGCAGTATTTT. Its protein product is CASSKPGLAGGQSNTDTQYF.

The rearrangement uses TRBV4-3 and TRBJ2-5; TRBD2 agrees at 7 bases. CDR1 is LGHNA and CDR2 is YSLEER in the germline V gene. The CDR3 is made up of 17 amino acids. With 0 bases clipped from V and 0 bases from J, the junction kept 7 bases outside the gene matches. The CDR3 region is CASSQDSASGHQETQYF. CDR3 sequence (DNA): TGCGCCAGCAGCCAAGATAGCGCTAGCGGTCACCAAGAGACCCAGTACTTC.

The rearrangement joins TRBV30 to TRBJ1-6; no clear D. This CDR3 contains 13 residues. Germline V CDR1 and CDR2: GTSNPN, SVGIG (reference sequence). Between the trimmed V and J ends, which lost 3 bases and 7 bases, there was a span of 10 bases. The CDR3 coding sequence is TGTGCCTGGAGGGCGGGTTCCAATTCACCCCTCCACTTT. This codes for CAWRAGSNSPLHF.

The gene calls are TRBV19 and TRBJ2-3; 9 positions match TRBD1. Germline CDR1 reads LNHDA; CDR2 reads SQIVND (reference sequence). The CDR3 extends over 16 amino acids. Unmatched junction bases numbered 6, after V lost 3 bases and J lost 2 bases. The CDR3: CASSIGGQGLTDTQYF. CDR3 coding DNA: TGTGCCAGTAGTATTGGGGGACAGGGACTCACAGATACGCAGTATTTT. The full variable domain, rest sourced from reference TRBV19 and TRBJ2-3, is DGGITQSPKYLFRKEGQNVTLSCEQNLNHDAMYWYRQDPGQGLRLIYYSQIVNDFQKGDIAEGYSVSREKKESFPLTVTSAQKNPTAFYLCASSIGGQGLTDTQYFGPGTRLTVL.

The V gene is TRBV4-3, the J gene TRBJ2-2; TRBD2 aligns across 11 bases. Germline V gene sequence: CDR1 LGHNA, CDR2 YSLEER. The CDR3 contains 16 residues. Trimming cost V 4 bases and J 8 bases; bases outside gene matches: 9. The CDR3 reads CASSLLVLAGAGELFF. The DNA of the CDR3 is TGCGCCAGCAGCCTCCTAGTACTAGCGGGAGCTGGGGAGCTGTTTTTT.

This clone was observed a handful of times. The chain has TRBV10-3 and TRBJ1-3; D unresolved. The V end was cut by 5 bases, the J end by 4 bases, with 12 bases between. The germline V gene encodes CDR1 ENHRY and CDR2 SYGVKD. This CDR3 comprises 14 residues. CDR3 DNA: TGTGCCATCAGTACTAGGACTGACGGAAACACCATATATTTT. Translation gives CAISTRTDGNTIYF.

As to this clone: The junction shows a germline mismatch at one end, possibly a read error. For the CDR3, the DNA is TGTTCCAGCAGCTTAGTGACCGCGGGAGCTTTCTTT. Its protein is CSSSLVTAGAFF. The chain is built from TRBV7-9 and TRBJ1-1; D unclear. The CDR3 runs to 12 residues. CDR1 and CDR2 from the germline V gene are SEHNR and FQNEAQ (reference sequence).

With respect to this clone: The same CDR3 arises from other DNA sequences in this sample as well. The chain has TRBV6-5 and TRBJ1-5; no definite D call. Germline values: CDR1 MNHEY, CDR2 SVGAGI. The V end was cut by 2 bases, the J end by 6 bases, with 8 bases between. This CDR3 contains 13 residues. The CDR3 sequence is CASSYGSGQPQHF. DNA for the CDR3: TGTGCCAGCAGTTACGGGTCGGGTCAGCCCCAGCATTTT.

V is TRBV27 and J is TRBJ2-5, with a tentative D call TRBD2 (5 bases). Trimming pared 5 bases from V and 7 bases from J, leaving 26 bases between. This CDR3 spans 17 amino acids. The germline gives CDR1 MNHEY, CDR2 SMNVEV (reference sequence). As DNA, the CDR3 is TGTGCCAGCAGTCCAATCGAGTTCGTGGACTCCCCGGGGACCCAGTACTTC. This gives the protein CASSPIEFVDSPGTQYF.

About this clone itself: One junction end disagrees with the germline gene, perhaps due to a read error. V and J are TRBV7-9 and TRBJ1-2; D is unresolved. The CDR3 consists of 15 residues. CDR1 is SEHNR and CDR2 is FQNEAQ in the germline V gene (reference sequence). The CDR3 sequence is CASSSSGDPFYGYTF. For the CDR3, the DNA is TGCGCCAGCAGCTCATCCGGGGATCCCTTCTATGGCTACACCTTC.

The rearrangement uses TRBV5-1 and TRBJ2-5; 7 bases agree with TRBD1. V gave up 3 bases and J gave up 9 bases; unmatched junction bases: 20. From germline, CDR1 is SGHRS and CDR2 YFSETQ. This CDR3 has 17 residues. CDR3 DNA: TGCGCCAGCAGCTCCTCACCCGGGACAGCGAAACCGCCGCCCCAGTACTTC. Residues: CASSSSPGTAKPPPQYF.

The chain links TRBV6-1 to TRBJ2-3, with 10 bases lining up with TRBD2. The CDR3 runs to 16 residues. The germline V gene encodes CDR1 MNHNS and CDR2 SASEGT. The ends lost 1 base at V and 6 bases at J; junction bases unmatched: 7. CDR3 in DNA: TGTGCCAGCAGTGAAGATAGCGGGAGGTTCAGGGATACGCAGTATTTT. Protein sequence: CASSEDSGRFRDTQYF.

The J gene is TRBJ2-7, the V gene TRBV28; a weak D match, TRBD1 (6 bases). The V and J ends lost 5 bases and 7 bases respectively, with 12 bases between them. Germline CDR1 MDHEN, CDR2 SYDVKM. The CDR3 is 12 amino acids. The DNA for the CDR3 is TGTGCCAGCAGTCTCCAGGGGAAGGAGCAGTACTTC. It is translated as CASSLQGKEQYF.

The genes are TRBV6-5 and TRBJ2-5, with D tentatively TRBD1 (5 bases). Trimming stripped 1 base from V and 3 bases from J, with 9 bases between. CDR3 length: 14 residues. Germline V gene sequence: CDR1 MNHEY, CDR2 SVGAGI. The DNA of the CDR3 is TGTGCCAGCAGTTACTTCCAGGGTAAAGAGACCCAGTACTTC. This encodes CASSYFQGKETQYF.

The gene calls are TRBV5-4 and TRBJ2-3; D is possibly TRBD2 (5 bases). Deletions cut 3 bases from V and 0 bases from J, with 11 bases between. CDR3 size: 15 residues. The germline V gene encodes CDR1 SGHNT and CDR2 YYREEE (reference sequence). The CDR3 sequence: CASSSRGASTDTQYF. The CDR3 DNA is TGTGCCAGCAGCTCCCGGGGTGCTAGCACAGATACGCAGTATTTT. Combining the CDR3 with reference TRBV5-4 and TRBJ2-3 gives the whole variable domain ETGVTQSPTHLIKTRGQQVTLRCSSQSGHNTVSWYQQALGQGPQFIFQYYREEENGRGNFPPRFSGLQFPNYSSELNVNALELDDSALYLCASSSRGASTDTQYFGPGTRLTVL.